Sequencing of this T cell receptor beta chain was carried out in a study of Ad26.COV2.S vaccination and SARS-CoV-2 variants. Treatment specified: around 19 received Ad26.COV2.S at low or high dose, single or two shots; 5 received placebo; per-sample allocation not given. Repertoires come from day 63 after the first vaccine or placebo injection. The V end lost 3 bases, the J end lost 2 bases, and 24 bases lay between the germline ends. This CDR3 is built from 19 residues. Germline values: CDR1 SGHTS, CDR2 YDEGEE. The repertoire was sequenced with immunoSEQ multiplex PCR; TCRdb's copy has only in-frame clones and lacks some. The table lists around 450,000 clones, less than 95% of them singletons.

The V and J genes are TRBV5-8 and TRBJ2-1, with a weak D call TRBD2 (6 bases). The TCR originated in a person aged 18-60 years who received the Ad26.COV2.S COVID-19 vaccine or a placebo. Sequencing was performed on peripheral blood, taken in a trial of Ad26.COV2.S vaccine versus placebo. DNA for the CDR3: TGTGCCAGCAGCTCCCGGCGCGGGGCACGGGGTGAAGCCTACAATGAGCAGTTCTTC. This sequence encodes CASSSRRGARGEAYNEQFF.